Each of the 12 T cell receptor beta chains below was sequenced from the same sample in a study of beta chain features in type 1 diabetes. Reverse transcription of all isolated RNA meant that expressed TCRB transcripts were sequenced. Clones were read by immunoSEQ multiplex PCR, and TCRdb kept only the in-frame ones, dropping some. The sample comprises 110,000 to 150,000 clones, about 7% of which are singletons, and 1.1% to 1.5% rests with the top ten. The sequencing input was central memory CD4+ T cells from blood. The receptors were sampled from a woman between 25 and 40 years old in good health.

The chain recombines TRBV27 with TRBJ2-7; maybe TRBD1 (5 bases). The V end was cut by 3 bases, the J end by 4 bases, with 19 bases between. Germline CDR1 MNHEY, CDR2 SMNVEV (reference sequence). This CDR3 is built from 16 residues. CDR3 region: CASSLFVQGDPYEQYF. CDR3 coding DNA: TGTGCCAGCAGTTTGTTCGTGCAAGGGGATCCTTACGAGCAGTACTTC.

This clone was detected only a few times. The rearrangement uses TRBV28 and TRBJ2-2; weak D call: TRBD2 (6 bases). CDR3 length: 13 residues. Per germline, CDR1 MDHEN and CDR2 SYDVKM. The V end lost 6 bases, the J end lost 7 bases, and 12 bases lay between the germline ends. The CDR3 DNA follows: TGTGCCAGCAGGATGGGGGGATACGGGGAGCTGTTTTTT. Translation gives CASRMGGYGELFF.

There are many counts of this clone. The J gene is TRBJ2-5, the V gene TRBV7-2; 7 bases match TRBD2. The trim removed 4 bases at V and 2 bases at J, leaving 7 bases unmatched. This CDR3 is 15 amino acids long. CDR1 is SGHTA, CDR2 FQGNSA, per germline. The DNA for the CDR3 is TGTGCCAGCAGCTCCTACTCTAGCGGTCAAGAGACCCAGTACTTC. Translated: CASSSYSSGQETQYF. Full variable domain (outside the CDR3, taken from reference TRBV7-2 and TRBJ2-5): GAGVSQSPSNKVTEKGKDVELRCDPISGHTALYWYRQSLGQGLEFLIYFQGNSAPDKSGLPSDRFSAERTGGSVSTLTIQRTQQEDSAVYLCASSSYSSGQETQYFGPGTRLLVL.

The CDR3 protein is CSALLYNEQFF. The CDR3 DNA follows: TGCAGCGCCTTACTATACAATGAGCAGTTCTTC. The rearrangement uses TRBV29-1 and TRBJ2-1; unclear D gene. Trimming left V 7 bases short and J 4 bases short, with 8 bases between. Germline V CDR1 and CDR2: SQVTM, ANQGSEA. CDR3 length: 11 residues.

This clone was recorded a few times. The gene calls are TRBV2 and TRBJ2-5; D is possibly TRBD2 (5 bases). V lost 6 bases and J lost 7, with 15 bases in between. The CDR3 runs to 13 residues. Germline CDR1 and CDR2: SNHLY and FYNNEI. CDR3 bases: TGTGCCAGCAGGGCGGCGGGCCCACTGACCCAGTACTTC. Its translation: CASRAAGPLTQYF.

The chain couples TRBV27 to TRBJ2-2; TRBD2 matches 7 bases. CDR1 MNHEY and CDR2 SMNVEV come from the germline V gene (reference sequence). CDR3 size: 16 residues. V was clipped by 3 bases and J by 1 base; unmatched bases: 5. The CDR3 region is CASSFRLAVNTGELFF. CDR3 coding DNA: TGTGCCAGCAGTTTTCGTCTAGCGGTGAACACCGGGGAGCTGTTTTTT.

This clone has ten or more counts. For the CDR3, the DNA is TGTGCCAGTAGTTTCGACAGGGGTCCTTCCTACGAGCAGTACTTC. Its translation: CASSFDRGPSYEQYF. The V gene is TRBV19, the J gene TRBJ2-7, with TRBD1 identical over 8 bases. This CDR3 has 15 residues. Trimming removed 5 bases from V and 1 base from J; junction bases left unmatched: 7. In germline, CDR1 is LNHDA, CDR2 SQIVND (reference sequence).

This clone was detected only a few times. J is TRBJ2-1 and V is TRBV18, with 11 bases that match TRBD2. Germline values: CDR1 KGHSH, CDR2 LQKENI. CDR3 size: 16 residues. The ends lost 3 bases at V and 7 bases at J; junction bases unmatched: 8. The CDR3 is CASSPFDSSGGNEQFF. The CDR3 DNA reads TGTGCCAGCTCACCGTTTGATTCTAGCGGGGGGAATGAGCAGTTCTTC.

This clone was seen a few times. Here the CDR3 DNA reads TGCGCCAGCAGCCAGGGACAGAGAGACTACGAGCAGTACTTC. Its translation is CASSQGQRDYEQYF. The chain is built from TRBV5-1 and TRBJ2-7; TRBD1 aligns across 7 bases. This CDR3 contains 14 residues. Germline V gene lookup returns CDR1 SGHRS and CDR2 YFSETQ. J was trimmed by 3 bases and V by 4 bases; bases with no gene match: 7.

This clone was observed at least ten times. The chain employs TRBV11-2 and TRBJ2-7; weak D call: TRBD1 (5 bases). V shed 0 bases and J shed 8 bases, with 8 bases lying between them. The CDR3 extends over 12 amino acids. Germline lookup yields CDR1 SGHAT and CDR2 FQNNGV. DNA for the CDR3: TGTGCCAGCAGCTTAGAGGGGCGGAAGCAGTACTTC. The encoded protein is CASSLEGRKQYF. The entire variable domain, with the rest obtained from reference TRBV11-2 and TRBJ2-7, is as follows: EAGVAQSPRYKIIEKRQSVAFWCNPISGHATLYWYQQILGQGPKLLIQFQNNGVVDDSQLPKDRFSAERLKGVDSTLKIQPAKLEDSAVYLCASSLEGRKQYFGPGTRLTVT.

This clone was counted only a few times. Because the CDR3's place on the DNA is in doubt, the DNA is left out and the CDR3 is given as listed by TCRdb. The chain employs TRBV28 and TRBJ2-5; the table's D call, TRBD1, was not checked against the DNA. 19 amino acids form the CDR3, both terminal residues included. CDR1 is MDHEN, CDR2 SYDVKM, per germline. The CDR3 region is CASSPYAGQGLTFGETQYF.

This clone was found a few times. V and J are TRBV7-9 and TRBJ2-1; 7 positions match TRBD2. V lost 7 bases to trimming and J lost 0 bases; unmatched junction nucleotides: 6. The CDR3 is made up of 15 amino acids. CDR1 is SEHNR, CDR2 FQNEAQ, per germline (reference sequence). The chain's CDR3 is CASTPLAASYNEQFF. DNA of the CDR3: TGTGCCAGCACCCCTCTAGCGGCCTCCTACAATGAGCAGTTCTTC.